Reported below is one T cell receptor (beta chain). Enrolled during active infection, Seattle patients were then followed longitudinally. This entry comes from a study of blood T cell repertoires in COVID-19. Across the study: Sample material is recorded as cDNA or gDNA derived from T cells, B-cell-depleted T cells, or PBMCs.

J gave up 3 bases and V 9 bases, and 2 bases lay outside the gene matches. The CDR3 extends over 14 amino acids. Germline lookup yields CDR1 KGHDR and CDR2 SFDVKD. As processed by the authors: Amplification with reference gene primers provided the estimates of nucleated cell counts. Some clones are missing from TCRdb's copy, which holds only in-frame ones; the method was immunoSEQ multiplex PCR. That table is the source of V, J and clone size, and D and trimming were worked out from the DNA. The data contain hundreds of thousands of clones, about 83% of them singletons. This TCR derives from a woman aged 80 or older with COVID-19, enrolled during active disease. Sequencing used peripheral blood. The rearrangement uses TRBV24-1 and TRBJ2-2; TRBD1 agrees at 11 bases. The CDR3 here is CATGQGADTGELFF. Here the CDR3 DNA reads TGTGCCACCGGACAGGGGGCGGACACCGGGGAGCTGTTTTTT.